One T cell receptor beta chain is described in this entry. Its specificity is not known. No patient had autoimmune disease or received systemic immunosuppression. The method was immunoSEQ multiplex PCR; TCRdb's version includes in-frame clones alone and lacks a portion of them. The data show 40,000 or so clones, with 70% to 85% seen just once and more than 6.5% held by the top ten. Germline CDR1 reads LNHNV; CDR2 reads YYDKDF (reference sequence). This CDR3 has 13 residues. The ends were cut back, 8 bases at V and 2 bases at J, with 10 bases in the middle. This sample is part of a study of OX40 agonist ivuxolimab in advanced cancers. As for the study in general: Partial responses were achieved by three patients: one hepatocellular carcinoma, two cutaneous melanoma.

Overall study results and limits: More expanded clones were found, on average, in CD8+ than in CD4+ T cells. Clones of CD4+ and CD8+ blood T cells grew by week 6 at doses of 0.1 to 3.0 mg/kg.

The chain employs TRBV15 and TRBJ1-5; D ambiguous. The specimen comprised CD4+ or CD8+ T cells sorted from blood, sampled in a trial of the OX40 agonist ivuxolimab. The receptor's source is an adult with an advanced solid tumor such as melanoma, head and neck, liver or kidney cancer. The CDR3 DNA reads TGTGCCACCGGCGGGGAGCGCAATCAGCCCCAGCATTTT. Amino acids: CATGGERNQPQHF.